Each of the 3 T cell receptor beta chains below was sequenced from the same sample in a study of blood T cells in healthy people across ages. A second about 7 to 11 cycle PCR used barcoded and J-beta primers. In TCRdb, the 5' RACE reads were re-called with MiXCR into one record per CDR3 protein. This sample has roughly 730,000 distinct CDR3 sequences; roughly 50% occur once, and the top ten carry around 24%. The sequenced material came from blood. The receptors derive from a man in his forties in good health.

The rearrangement joins TRBV7-9 to TRBJ1-6, with D tentatively TRBD1 (5 bases). V was shortened by 4 bases and J by 15 bases, with 13 bases between the two germline ends. This CDR3 has 12 residues. Per the germline V gene, CDR1 is SEHNR and CDR2 is FQNEAQ (reference sequence). The CDR3 sequence: CASSSDTRVLHF. CDR3 in DNA: TGTGCCAGCAGCTCGGACACGCGGGTCCTCCACTTT.

This rearrangement joins TRBV6-1 to TRBJ1-6; 10 bases align to TRBD1. The junction had 11 bases not matched to a gene; V was cut back by 6 bases and J by 3 bases. CDR3 length: 18 residues. Germline loops: CDR1 MNHNS, CDR2 SASEGT. This CDR3 reads CASSVTGTGAFYNSPLHF. CDR3 nucleotides: TGTGCCAGCAGCGTAACCGGGACAGGGGCTTTCTATAATTCACCCCTCCACTTT.

The J gene is TRBJ1-6, the V gene TRBV28; maybe TRBD1 (6 bases). The germline CDR1 and CDR2 sequences are MDHEN and SYDVKM. The CDR3 has 16 residues. V lost 5 bases to trimming and J lost 2 bases, with 13 bases between them. The CDR3, as DNA: TGTGCCAGCAGTACCCCGACAGGAGCCTATAATTCACCCCTCCACTTT. It specifies CASSTPTGAYNSPLHF.